This is a list of T cell receptor beta chains from one sample in a study of blood T cell repertoires in COVID-19. The data were produced by immunoSEQ multiplex PCR, yet TCRdb's version contains in-frame clones alone and is incomplete. Here the sample spans 250,000 to 350,000 clones, roughly 80% being singletons. The sequenced material came from peripheral blood. Every receptor here comes from a human donor with COVID-19, enrolled during active disease. The donor label of this sample is uncertain. The CDR3 runs from the conserved cysteine through the conserved F or W. Fields, in order: clone size, V gene, D gene, J gene, CDR3 DNA, CDR3 protein. A D gene is named only where the DNA matches it firmly. Clone size is given for some rows only: seen once, a few or many times, or a class if the clone is expanded.

>.|TRBV6-2/TRBV6-3|TRBD1|TRBJ1-2
TGTGCCAGCAGTTACTTTAACGACAGGGGCGAGGGCTACACCTTC
CASSYFNDRGEGYTF
>.|TRBV28|TRBD1|TRBJ1-1
TGTGCCAGCGGACCGACAGGGCATATGAACACTGAAGCTTTCTTT
CASGPTGHMNTEAFF
>.|TRBV27|.|TRBJ1-5
TGTGCCAGCAGTTCCACGGGGAATGGAAATCAGCCCCAGCATTTT
CASSSTGNGNQPQHF
>.|TRBV3-1/TRBV3-2|.|TRBJ1-4
TGTGCCAGCAGCCAAGATCGTAATGAAAAACTGTTTTTT
CASSQDRNEKLFF
>.|TRBV6-2/TRBV6-3|.|TRBJ1-4
TGTGCCAGCAGTTACCAGGGGAATGAAAAACTGTTTTTT
CASSYQGNEKLFF
>few|TRBV19|.|TRBJ1-6
TGTGCCAGTAGTGTGAGCCGTGGGGGCTCCTTCTTCGGAAGTTCACCCCTCCACTTT
CASSVSRGGSFFGSSPLHF
>.|TRBV24-1|.|TRBJ1-4
TGTGCCACCAGTGAAGGATCCCGACCAGGAAAACTGTTTTTT
CATSEGSRPGKLFF
>.|TRBV6-8|TRBD2|TRBJ2-7
TGTGCCAGCAGCGAAAGACTAGCGGGAGCCTGCGAGCAGTACTTC
CASSERLAGACEQYF
>.|TRBV30|.|TRBJ2-2
TGTGCCTGGAGGCGGGCGTCGAACACCGGGGAGCTGTTTTTT
CAWRRASNTGELFF
>.|TRBV25-1|TRBD1|TRBJ2-7
TGTGCCAGCAGGGGGAGGACAGGGGATACCTACGAGCAGTACTTC
CASRGRTGDTYEQYF
>.|TRBV19|TRBD1|TRBJ2-1
TGTGCCAGTAGTACTCAGGGGGTCACCTACAATGAGCAGTTCTTC
CASSTQGVTYNEQFF
>once|TRBV3-1/TRBV3-2|TRBD1|TRBJ1-4
TGTGCCAGCAGCAAGGACAGGGACGGTGAAAAACTGTTTTTT
CASSKDRDGEKLFF
>.|TRBV28|.|TRBJ2-5
TGTGCCAGCAGTTTATTCACAGGGATGGAGACCCAGTACTTC
CASSLFTGMETQYF
>.|TRBV18|TRBD2|TRBJ2-1
TGTGCCAGCTCATCCTTAGCGGGGGGCTCCTACAATGAGCAGTTCTTC
CASSSLAGGSYNEQFF
>.|TRBV5-1|TRBD1|TRBJ2-3
TGCGCCAGTACAAGGGACAGGGGCGCTACCACGCAGTATTTT
CASTRDRGATTQYF
>.|TRBV12-3/TRBV12-4|.|TRBJ1-6
TGTGCCAGCAGAGTTGACTCCCTGGAACCCCTCCACTTT
CASRVDSLEPLHF
>.|TRBV27|TRBD2|TRBJ2-1
TGTGCCAGCAGTTCGATTGGGACTAGCGGGGGAGCCGGGAATGAGCAGTTCTTC
CASSSIGTSGGAGNEQFF
>.|TRBV18|.|TRBJ2-7
TGTGCCAGCTCACGGGGGCCCGGCTCGCCCTACGAGCAGTACTTC
CASSRGPGSPYEQYF
>.|TRBV28|TRBD2|TRBJ2-1
TGTGCCAGCAGTCAATTTAGCGGGAGCTCCTACAATGAGCAGTTCTTC
CASSQFSGSSYNEQFF
>.|TRBV9|TRBD2|TRBJ2-7
TGTGCCAGCAGCCCCCGGACTAGCGGAAATTACGAGCAGTACTTC
CASSPRTSGNYEQYF
>.|TRBV11-2|.|TRBJ2-1
TGTGCCGCCGCCCCTCGGGGATACAATGAGCAGTTCTTC
CAAAPRGYNEQFF
>.|TRBV2|.|TRBJ2-7
TGTGCCAGCAGGGGGGACACCTACGAGCAGTACTTC
CASRGDTYEQYF
>.|TRBV3-1/TRBV3-2|.|TRBJ2-3
TGTGCCAGCAGCCAAGAAAGGGGGACAGATACGCAGTATTTT
CASSQERGTDTQYF
>.|TRBV29-1|.|TRBJ2-3
TGCAGCGTTGGCGCTCGCACAGATACGCAGTATTTT
CSVGARTDTQYF
>.|TRBV5-6|TRBD1|TRBJ2-7
TGTGCCAGCAGCCTGACAGGGGGAGAGCAGTACTTC
CASSLTGGEQYF
>once|TRBV11-2|.|TRBJ2-3
TGTGCCAGCACCCCTGGGGGACTGAACACAGATACGCAGTATTTT
CASTPGGLNTDTQYF
>.|TRBV19|TRBD2|TRBJ2-1
TGTGCCAGTAGTATAGGAACTCTAGCGGGAGACGAGCAGTTCTTC
CASSIGTLAGDEQFF
>.|TRBV30|TRBD1|TRBJ1-4
TGTGCCTGGGGGGGACAGACAAATGAAAAACTGTTTTTT
CAWGGQTNEKLFF
>.|TRBV2|.|TRBJ1-4
TGTGCCACCTCCAGGGGCCAGGGTCCTACTGAAGGAAAACTGTTTTTT
CATSRGQGPTEGKLFF
>.|TRBV10-3|TRBD2|TRBJ2-3
TGTGCCATCAGTGAGCGGGGGACTAGCGAGGTCCTAACAGATACGCAGTATTTT
CAISERGTSEVLTDTQYF
>few|TRBV6-5|TRBD1|TRBJ2-7
TGTGCCAGCAGTCTTTCCCGGGACAGGGGGGGCGAGCAGTACTTC
CASSLSRDRGGEQYF
>.|TRBV7-2|.|TRBJ2-1
TGTGCCAGCAGCTTAGTGCGGGAAAATGAGCAGTTCTTC
CASSLVRENEQFF